The clone carrying this TCR beta chain was found many times. Its antigen is unidentified. This sample is part of a study of CD8+CD57+ T cells in acquired aplastic anemia. Study-level background: The DNA of sorted CD4+ and CD8+ cells averaged about 3 ug. General study points: Any difference that existed in CD8+ Simpson's diversity between patients and controls was not significant. Patients and controls shared 25 to 30 CD8+ CDR3 sequences, which appeared highly expressed in patients and within their immunodominant clones.

Template material for TCR beta VDJ and CDR3 profiling consisted of genomic DNA. One entry per CDR3 protein results from TCRdb running MiXCR on the reads. The data show 200,000 to 250,000 distinct CDR3 sequences, roughly 35% seen once. Germline V CDR1 and CDR2: SQVTM, ANQGSEA. This CDR3 has 16 amino acids. V lost 7 bases to trimming and J lost 3 bases, with 23 bases between them. The rearrangement links TRBV29-1 to TRBJ2-3, with a possible D match to TRBD2 (6 bases). The sequencing input was sorted CD4+, CD8+, or CD8+CD57+ T cells (not recorded which) from PBMCs. The source of this sequence is a human donor in good health, serving as a control. The CDR3 DNA is TGCAGCGGGAGCGCGCTAGCGAGGATAGGGACAGATACGCAGTATTTT. Its translation: CSGSALARIGTDTQYF.